These 20 T cell receptor beta chains originate from one sample sequenced in a study of breast tumors, draining lymph nodes, adjacent tissues. TCRdb analysed the multiplex PCR reads with MiXCR anew, one entry per CDR3 protein. The table has 270,000 or so distinct CDR3 sequences, around 30% seen once. The lymph nodes were axillary draining lymph nodes from breast cancer patients. Sequencing was performed on axillary lymph node tissue. Receptors originate from a female donor with breast cancer. Some clones in this sample may be carry-over from other donors' samples.

A remark on this clonotype: This may be a read error, as it is one base from a much larger clone. This sequence joins TRBV9 and TRBJ2-3; TRBD2 aligns across 8 bases. Germline V gene lookup returns CDR1 SGDLS and CDR2 YYNGEE. This CDR3 spans 16 amino acids. This CDR3 reads CAGSARRGDNTDTQYF. DNA for the CDR3: TGTGCCGGCAGCGCCCGGCGGGGGGATAACACAGATACGCAGTATTTT. Supplemented by reference TRBV9 and TRBJ2-3, the full variable domain reads DSGVTQTPKHLITATGQRVTLRCSPRSGDLSVYWYQQSLDQGLQFLIQYYNGEERAKGNILERFSAQQFPDLHSELNLSSLELGDSALYFCAGSARRGDNTDTQYFGPGTRLTVL.

This clonotype was recorded at least ten times. The CDR3 DNA reads as TGCAGCGTTAGCGGGGGGTCCTCTCTCTATGGCTACACCTTC. Residues: CSVSGGSSLYGYTF. This chain joins TRBV29-1 and TRBJ1-2; possible D gene TRBD1, 5 bases. CDR1 SQVTM and CDR2 ANQGSEA come from the germline V gene. This CDR3 is 14 amino acids long. Trimming took 5 bases from V and 4 from J, leaving 17 bases between them.

This clonotype came up many times. The chain recombines TRBV6-5 with TRBJ2-3; 7 bases are a match to TRBD2. The trim removed 2 bases at V and 4 bases at J, leaving 3 bases unmatched. The CDR3 extends over 14 amino acids. Germline assignment: CDR1 MNHEY and CDR2 SVGAGI. The CDR3 DNA reads TGTGCCAGCAGTTACCGGGGAGGGTCAGATACGCAGTATTTT. Translated: CASSYRGGSDTQYF.

The CDR3 sequence: CASSLIGQDQETQYF. In nucleotides, the CDR3 is TGTGCCAGCAGTTTAATAGGACAGGACCAAGAGACCCAGTACTTC. The chain uses TRBV12-3 or TRBV12-4 and TRBJ2-5, with TRBD1 matching 7 bases. The CDR3 covers 15 residues. J gave up 0 bases and V 2 bases, and 3 bases lay outside the gene matches.

The rearrangement uses TRBV20-1 and TRBJ2-3, with 7 bases identical to TRBD2. From germline, CDR1 is DFQATT and CDR2 SNEGSKA (reference sequence). With 5 bases clipped from V and 0 bases from J, the junction kept 5 bases outside the gene matches. The CDR3 is 14 amino acids. Here the CDR3 reads CSALSGASTDTQYF. CDR3 nucleotide sequence: TGCAGTGCTCTCAGCGGGGCTAGCACAGATACGCAGTATTTT.

The sample holds many counts of this clonotype. The V and J genes are TRBV6-6 and TRBJ2-3; no definite D call. With 2 bases removed from V and 6 bases from J, the gap between germline ends came to 9 bases. There are 13 residues in the CDR3. Per germline, CDR1 MNHNY and CDR2 SVGAGI (reference sequence). CDR3 sequence reads: CASSYGQKDTQYF. In DNA form, the CDR3 reads TGTGCCAGCAGTTACGGCCAGAAGGATACGCAGTATTTT.

This clonotype was detected only a few times. This chain joins TRBV5-6 and TRBJ2-1, with D tentatively TRBD2 (6 bases). Germline V gene sequence: CDR1 SGHDT, CDR2 YYEEEE. Trimming took 0 bases from V and 4 from J, leaving 14 bases between them. This CDR3 comprises 16 residues. Here the CDR3 reads CASSLVRRGDYNEQFF. The CDR3 bases are TGTGCCAGCAGCTTGGTTCGCCGCGGGGATTACAATGAGCAGTTCTTC.

Points on this clonotype: This may stem from a read error, because a much larger clone lies one nucleotide away. The rearrangement joins TRBV12-5 to TRBJ2-1, with no clear D. This CDR3 contains 16 residues. Per the germline V gene, CDR1 is LGHNT and CDR2 is FRNRAP. V was cut by 1 base and J by 5 bases, with 15 bases left in between. CDR3 amino acids: CASGLARGPADNEQFF. CDR3 nucleotide sequence: TGTGCTAGTGGTTTGGCCCGTGGACCGGCTGACAATGAGCAGTTCTTC.

This clonotype was detected ten times or more. The CDR3 DNA is TGTGCCAGCAGCCACCTGGGGGGGGGAGATATCTACGAGCAGTACTTC. This codes for CASSHLGGGDIYEQYF. The chain recombines TRBV7-9 with TRBJ2-7, with 7 positions matching TRBD2. The CDR3 loop spans 16 amino acids. V shed 5 bases, J shed 3 bases, and the junction held 13 bases outside the gene matches. The germline CDR1 and CDR2 sequences are SEHNR and FQNEAQ (reference sequence).

Only one count was recorded for this clonotype. A much larger clone lies a single base off, so this may be a read error. CDR3 sequence: CASSQGQGIPYEQYF. CDR3 DNA sequence: TGTGCCAGCAGCCAGGGACAGGGGATCCCCTACGAGCAGTACTTC. The rearrangement uses TRBV13 and TRBJ2-7, with 10 bases matching TRBD1. The germline gives CDR1 PRHDT, CDR2 FYEKMQ (reference sequence). V gave up 5 bases and J gave up 2 bases; unmatched junction bases: 6. The CDR3 runs to 15 residues.

This clonotype came up a few times. A single base separates this from a much larger clone, so it may be a read error. The chain carries TRBV20-1 and TRBJ1-2, with TRBD1 matching 11 bases. J was trimmed by 10 bases and V by 0 bases; bases with no gene match: 4. The CDR3 sequence is 13 residues long. CDR1 is DFQATT, CDR2 SNEGSKA, per germline (reference sequence). The CDR3 is CSAREDRGLAYTF. CDR3 DNA sequence: TGCAGTGCTAGAGAGGACAGGGGGCTTGCCTACACCTTC.

This rearrangement joins TRBV29-1 to TRBJ2-3; 7 bases line up with TRBD1. V lost 4 bases and J lost 6; bases outside the gene matches: 7. The CDR3 is made up of 13 amino acids. CDR1 is SQVTM and CDR2 is ANQGSEA in the germline V gene. The CDR3: CSVGQGVGDTQYF. The CDR3 DNA is TGCAGCGTTGGGCAGGGGGTAGGCGATACGCAGTATTTT.

This clonotype was seen many times. The V call is TRBV6-5, the J call TRBJ1-3; 7 bases line up with TRBD1. From germline, CDR1 is MNHEY and CDR2 SVGAGI. This CDR3 contains 15 residues. V lost 5 bases and J lost 0; bases outside the gene matches: 4. CDR3 sequence (DNA): TGTGCCAGCAGTGAACAGGGGTCCTCTGGAAACACCATATATTTT. Its translation is CASSEQGSSGNTIYF.

The chain has TRBV6-5 and TRBJ2-7; 8 bases agree with TRBD2. Germline lookup yields CDR1 MNHEY and CDR2 SVGAGI. V shed 4 bases and J 8 bases; nucleotides not matched to a gene: 10. The CDR3 spans 14 residues. The CDR3 reads CASSSGTSRSKQYF. CDR3 nucleotide sequence: TGTGCCAGCAGTTCGGGGACTAGTCGGTCCAAGCAGTACTTC.

The CDR3, as DNA: TGTGCCATCAGGCAGGGACAGGATTTCCCCCTCCACTTT. This codes for CAIRQGQDFPLHF. The chain couples TRBV10-3 to TRBJ1-6, with 8 bases fitting TRBD1. Losses at the gene ends were 6 bases for V and 13 bases for J; bases not matched to a gene: 8. Germline V gives CDR1 ENHRY, CDR2 SYGVKD. This CDR3 spans 13 amino acids.

The chain is built from TRBV6-6 and TRBJ2-2, with D perhaps matching TRBD2 (6 bases). Trimming removed 7 bases from V and 2 bases from J, with 26 bases in between. The CDR3 is 19 amino acids. The germline V gene has CDR1 MNHNY and CDR2 SVGAGI (reference sequence). In DNA form, the CDR3 reads TGTGCCAGCAACCACCCCCGGGACTCCGCCTACGATAACACCGGGGAGCTGTTTTTT. As protein: CASNHPRDSAYDNTGELFF.

This clonotype was seen repeatedly, ten times or more. The rearrangement links TRBV20-1 to TRBJ1-3; 8 bases map to TRBD1. J gave up 2 bases and V 7 bases, and 7 bases lay outside the gene matches. The length of the CDR3 is 14 residues. Per the germline V gene, CDR1 is DFQATT and CDR2 is SNEGSKA (reference sequence). The CDR3 region is CSGMSQGAGNTIYF. The CDR3, as DNA: TGCAGTGGAATGTCACAGGGGGCTGGAAACACCATATATTTT.

This clonotype occurred many times. The chain carries TRBV13 and TRBJ2-7, with 14 positions matching TRBD2. This CDR3 spans 16 amino acids. Germline loops: CDR1 PRHDT, CDR2 FYEKMQ (reference sequence). With V trimmed by 4 bases and J by 2 bases, 4 bases remained unmatched. This chain's CDR3 is CASSYLTSGRAYEQYF. CDR3 bases: TGTGCCAGCAGCTACCTGACTAGCGGGAGGGCCTACGAGCAGTACTTC.

This clonotype was detected ten times or more. J is TRBJ1-2 and V is TRBV11-2, with TRBD1 matching over 7 bases. This CDR3 has 14 residues. The J segment lost 8 bases and the V segment lost 5 bases, leaving 11 bases of the junction unmatched. Per germline, CDR1 SGHAT and CDR2 FQNNGV. DNA of the CDR3: TGTGCCAGCAGCCCCTTCATATTAGGGGGCGGCTACACCTTC. Protein sequence: CASSPFILGGGYTF.

This clonotype came up many times. This chain links TRBV5-1 with TRBJ2-1, with D possibly matching TRBD2 (5 bases). Germline CDR1 reads SGHRS; CDR2 reads YFSETQ. Trimming cost V 4 bases and J 0 bases, with 11 bases left between them. There are 15 residues in the CDR3. This chain's CDR3 is CASSIQGSSYNEQFF. As DNA, the CDR3 is TGCGCCAGCAGCATTCAAGGGAGCTCCTACAATGAGCAGTTCTTC.